This T cell receptor (beta chain) is drawn from a study of blood T cell repertoires in COVID-19 (dated by TCRdb to the early 2020s). Notes on the research overall: Samples from collaborators originated in the United States, Italy and Spain and spanned both the acute and convalescent phases of COVID-19. The dataset comprised deeply sampled blood TCRbeta repertoires from subjects exposed to, actively infected with, or recovered from COVID-19. Nearly every sample came with metadata listing a de-identified subject ID, COVID-19 status, age in years and sex. The material from the prospective study consisted of cDNA or gDNA derived from T cells, B-cell-depleted T cells, or PBMCs. Where available, HLA class I and class II types were taken from metadata supplied by the sample provider and were not determined by assay-based typing. The repertoires were released in a freely available public database intended as a resource for research on the immune response to SARS-CoV-2. The samples were drawn from the first 160 participants of the ongoing ImmuneRACE study and from 1,254 subjects provided by 6 global collaborators. What the authors observed across the whole study: How much clinical and demographic metadata was included differed by source and by participant, and the metadata was provided uncurated.

The immunoSEQ Assay, a bias-controlled multiplex PCR, was used to amplify TCRbeta CDR3 regions from genomic DNA. As for how the authors treated the data: Nucleated cell counts per sample were estimated from amplification of reference gene primers within the assay. To quantify the absolute abundance of each unique TCRbeta CDR3 rearrangement, sequence reads were collapsed and filtered. For each sample, productive Simpson clonality was calculated by taking the square root of Simpson's diversity index across productive rearrangements. As stored in TCRdb, this immuneACCESS dataset retains in-frame rearrangements with V and J assigned. A fraction of the clones does not appear; measured against another copy, unresolved V genes explain less than half of the discrepancy, and the remainder lacks a known reason. V and J calls and clone size are given by that table; D and trimming were obtained from the DNA. In this sample the table shows some 700,000 clones, 90% of which occur a single time. 0.2% to 0.3% of the sample lies in the top ten.

From the cysteine through the phenylalanine, the CDR3 covers 13 amino acids. The kept DNA is CDR3 alone, 39 bases in frame from the first base. Via the germline V gene, CDR1 is KGHDR and CDR2 SFDVKD. The V and J ends are trimmed by 10 bases and 6 bases, leaving 18 bases between them. Note on this clone: No cognate antigen has been identified for it. No base-level quality is on record; no much larger clone is a single base apart.

Each collaborating institution followed its own protocols to collect whole blood in K2EDTA tubes. Collaborator samples were shipped for TCRbeta analysis as frozen whole blood, isolated PBMCs, or DNA extracted from either sample type. The sequencing sample was made of peripheral blood. This chain is built from TRBV24-1 and TRBJ2-7; the D gene is not confidently resolved. This sequence was found in a woman aged 18-30 years with acute or convalescent COVID-19. CDR3 protein: CATSTPGYPEQYF. The nucleotide sequence reads TGTGCCACATCAACTCCCGGTTATCCCGAGCAGTACTTC.